Presented here are 21 T cell receptor beta chains from one specimen sequenced in a study of CD8 T cells in Susac syndrome (dated by TCRdb to between 2018 and 2021). Library creation used the immunoSEQ multiplex PCR assay. RNA was extracted using the RNeasy kit, and about 0.5 to 1 ug of the RNA was reverse transcribed with random hexamers. TCRdb ran its own pipeline on the public reads, namely fastp trimming at Q25 and MiXCR clone calling, and kept in-frame beta chains. CDR3 protein duplicates are merged, each entry listing the most common genes and DNA. Here the sample has about 280,000 distinct CDR3 sequences; 70% to 90% occur a single time. The biggest ten clones account for approximately 0.11% of the sample. Source material: CD8+ T cells from PBMCs. Receptors originate from a human donor with multiple sclerosis.

The J gene is TRBJ1-3, the V gene TRBV9; 8 nucleotides align to TRBD1. This CDR3 is built from 16 residues. The J segment lost 2 bases and the V segment lost 2 bases, leaving 6 bases of the junction unmatched. CDR1 is SGDLS and CDR2 is YYNGEE in the germline V gene. Here the CDR3 reads CASSVYQTGAGNTIYF. CDR3 sequence (DNA): TGTGCCAGCAGCGTTTACCAGACAGGGGCTGGAAACACCATATATTTT.

The rearrangement uses TRBV6-5 and TRBJ2-1; 10 nucleotides align to TRBD1. The CDR3 loop spans 17 amino acids. Per the germline V gene, CDR1 is MNHEY and CDR2 is SVGAGI. With 0 bases clipped from V and 1 base from J, the junction kept 3 bases outside the gene matches. CDR3 region: CASSYSRDRGSYNEQFF. In DNA form, the CDR3 reads TGTGCCAGCAGTTACTCGCGGGACAGGGGATCCTACAATGAGCAGTTCTTC.

This chain connects TRBV27 to TRBJ2-5; no definite D call. Trimming took 6 bases from V and 4 from J, leaving 12 bases between them. The CDR3 loop spans 13 amino acids. Per the germline V gene, CDR1 is MNHEY and CDR2 is SMNVEV (reference sequence). DNA of the CDR3: TGTGCCAGCAGCCCCACGTGGGCAGAGACCCAGTACTTC. Translation gives CASSPTWAETQYF.

The gene calls are TRBV20-1 and TRBJ1-1; D gene ambiguous. This CDR3 contains 12 residues. V gave up 5 bases and J gave up 3 bases, with 10 bases separating them. CDR1 is DFQATT and CDR2 is SNEGSKA in the germline V gene (reference sequence). CDR3 nucleotides: TGCAGTGCTTACGGTGAGGACACTGAAGCTTTCTTT. Translated: CSAYGEDTEAFF.

The sample holds one count of this clonotype. The chain links TRBV4-1 to TRBJ1-1; D is possibly TRBD1 (5 bases). V shed 1 base and J shed 1 base, with 10 bases lying between them. Germline lookup yields CDR1 MGHRA and CDR2 YSYEKL. This CDR3 has 15 residues. CDR3 nucleotides: TGCGCCAGCAGCCAAGTGCAGGGAGGGAACACTGAAGCTTTCTTT. Its translation is CASSQVQGGNTEAFF.

CDR3 in DNA: TGCGCCAGCAGCTCGGGCCTCTGGAGTGGACTCAATGAAAAACTGTTTTTT. Amino acid sequence: CASSSGLWSGLNEKLFF. The chain couples TRBV5-1 to TRBJ1-4; D is unclear. Germline V gene data show CDR1 as SGHRS and CDR2 as YFSETQ. Deletions cut 3 bases from V and 5 bases from J, with 20 bases between. The CDR3 totals 17 residues. Drawing the rest from reference TRBV5-1 and TRBJ1-4, the complete variable domain is KAGVTQTPRYLIKTRGQQVTLSCSPISGHRSVSWYQQTPGQGLQFLFEYFSETQRNKGNFPGRFSGRQFSNSRSEMNVSTLELGDSALYLCASSSGLWSGLNEKLFFGSGTQLSVL.

The CDR3 sequence: CASSLLNRDLGEQYF. Here the CDR3 DNA reads TGTGCCAGCAGCCTCTTAAACAGGGATCTCGGCGAGCAGTACTTC. The genes are TRBV7-9 and TRBJ2-7, with D maybe TRBD1 (6 bases). This CDR3 spans 15 amino acids. V was shortened by 5 bases and J by 6 bases, with 20 bases between the two germline ends. Germline CDR1 and CDR2: SEHNR and FQNEAQ (reference sequence).

The genes are TRBV5-1 and TRBJ2-7, with 13 bases lining up with TRBD2. J gave up 3 bases and V 4 bases, and 10 bases lay outside the gene matches. The V gene's germline CDR1 is SGHRS and CDR2 YFSETQ. There are 17 residues in the CDR3. CDR3 region: CASSPEGLAGENYEQYF. Here the CDR3 DNA reads TGCGCCAGCAGCCCTGAAGGACTAGCGGGAGAGAACTACGAGCAGTACTTC. The variable domain in full, completed from reference TRBV5-1 and TRBJ2-7, reads KAGVTQTPRYLIKTRGQQVTLSCSPISGHRSVSWYQQTPGQGLQFLFEYFSETQRNKGNFPGRFSGRQFSNSRSEMNVSTLELGDSALYLCASSPEGLAGENYEQYFGPGTRLTVT.

The chain employs TRBV5-6 and TRBJ1-2; 7 bases line up with TRBD1. Trimming took 0 bases from V and 1 from J; bases not matched to a gene: 0. This CDR3 has 14 residues. Germline CDR1 is SGHDT and CDR2 is YYEEEE. The CDR3 sequence: CASSLGDSNYGYTF. In nucleotides, the CDR3 is TGTGCCAGCAGCTTGGGGGACAGTAACTATGGCTACACCTTC.

The chain joins TRBV6-5 to TRBJ2-3; D is possibly TRBD2 (6 bases). This CDR3 is 14 amino acids long. Germline V lookup: CDR1 MNHEY, CDR2 SVGAGI. V lost 4 bases to trimming and J lost 4 bases, with 12 bases between them. The CDR3 DNA follows: TGTGCCAGCAGTTTACGGGAGAAGGCAGATACGCAGTATTTT. Translation: CASSLREKADTQYF.

The chain uses TRBV19 and TRBJ2-7; D gene uncertain. With 3 bases removed from V and 3 bases from J, the gap between germline ends came to 15 bases. Germline V gene sequence: CDR1 LNHDA, CDR2 SQIVND (reference sequence). The CDR3 is made up of 15 amino acids. CDR3 sequence: CASSMPVAPYYEQYF. The CDR3 region has the DNA TGTGCCAGTAGTATGCCAGTAGCCCCATACTACGAGCAGTACTTC.

This clonotype appeared a few times. The chain carries TRBV29-1 and TRBJ1-4; 9 positions match TRBD1. V lost 6 bases to trimming and J lost 0 bases; unmatched junction nucleotides: 8. The CDR3 has 16 residues. The germline V gene encodes CDR1 SQVTM and CDR2 ANQGSEA. The CDR3 coding sequence is TGCAGCGTGGTGACAGGGGGAAGTACAACTAATGAAAAACTGTTTTTT. This gives the protein CSVVTGGSTTNEKLFF.

The V call is TRBV25-1, the J call TRBJ2-1; 12 bases are a match to TRBD2. The J segment lost 7 bases and the V segment lost 2 bases, leaving 3 bases of the junction unmatched. The germline CDR1 and CDR2 sequences are MGHDK and SYGVNS. The CDR3 covers 15 residues. CDR3 coding DNA: TGTGCCAGCAGTGAACCCGGACTAGCGGGAAATGAGCAGTTCTTC. Translated, it gives CASSEPGLAGNEQFF.

This chain joins TRBV28 and TRBJ2-3, with D hard to call. Germline CDR1 MDHEN, CDR2 SYDVKM. CDR3 length equals 15 residues. Trimming removed 6 bases at V and 0 bases at J, with 13 bases between. The CDR3 reads CASRSVTTSTDTQYF. The CDR3 nucleotides are TGTGCCAGCAGATCCGTTACGACTAGCACAGATACGCAGTATTTT.

The chain uses TRBV27 and TRBJ2-1, with 8 nucleotides matching TRBD2. CDR1 and CDR2 (germline): MNHEY, SMNVEV (reference sequence). The CDR3 sequence is 14 residues long. Unmatched junction bases numbered 7, after V lost 5 bases and J lost 7 bases. The CDR3 here is CASSIAGMWNEQFF. As DNA, the CDR3 is TGTGCCAGCAGTATAGCGGGAATGTGGAATGAGCAGTTCTTC.

The rearrangement uses TRBV13 and TRBJ2-5; no firm D call. CDR1 is PRHDT and CDR2 is FYEKMQ in the germline V gene (reference sequence). The CDR3 runs 14 residues. Trimming left V 0 bases short and J 1 base short, with 6 bases between. The CDR3: CASSLGGGQETQYF. As DNA, the CDR3 is TGTGCCAGCAGCTTAGGCGGCGGCCAAGAGACCCAGTACTTC.

The rearrangement joins TRBV27 to TRBJ2-1; tentative D call: TRBD1 (5 bases). CDR3 size: 15 residues. The germline V and J ends were trimmed by 2 bases and 8 bases, with 16 bases remaining between them. Looked up from germline, CDR1 is MNHEY and CDR2 is SMNVEV (reference sequence). The CDR3 DNA reads as TGTGCCAGCAGTTTAGAGGACAAGGGCAGGGATGAGCAGTTCTTC. Protein: CASSLEDKGRDEQFF.

The gene calls are TRBV9 and TRBJ2-3, with D maybe TRBD2 (5 bases). In germline, CDR1 is SGDLS, CDR2 YYNGEE. Trimming removed 0 bases from V and 8 bases from J, with 13 bases in between. The CDR3 loop spans 14 amino acids. The CDR3 nucleotides read TGTGCCAGCAGCGTAGCTAATGGAGGTAGTACGCAGTATTTT. Its protein product is CASSVANGGSTQYF.

Written as DNA, the CDR3 is TGTGCCAGCAGCTTGTGGGGGACCTCCTACGAGCAGTACTTC. It yields the protein CASSLWGTSYEQYF. This rearrangement joins TRBV5-5 to TRBJ2-7; either TRBD1 or TRBD2 may fit D (5 bases each). The CDR3 runs to 14 residues. V was trimmed by 1 base and J by 0 bases, leaving 8 bases between them. Per the germline V gene, CDR1 is SGHKS and CDR2 is YYEKEE (reference sequence). The full variable domain, in which reference TRBV5-5 and TRBJ2-7 provide the parts outside the CDR3, is DAGVTQSPTHLIKTRGQQVTLRCSPISGHKSVSWYQQVLGQGPQFIFQYYEKEERGRGNFPDRFSARQFPNYSSELNVNALLLGDSALYLCASSLWGTSYEQYFGPGTRLTVT.

The chain links TRBV27 to TRBJ1-5, with D unclear. Trimming shortened V by 0 bases and J by 7 bases, and 10 bases separated the two germline ends. The CDR3 is 14 residues long. Germline V gives CDR1 MNHEY, CDR2 SMNVEV (reference sequence). CDR3 loop: CASSLSRAGQPQHF. Written as DNA, the CDR3 is TGTGCCAGCAGTTTATCGAGGGCGGGGCAGCCCCAGCATTTT.

The J gene is TRBJ2-1, the V gene TRBV12-3 or TRBV12-4; no firm D call. This CDR3 comprises 12 residues. The V end was cut by 1 base, the J end by 8 bases, with 6 bases between. The CDR3 is CASSLGYDEQFF. The CDR3 region has the DNA TGTGCCAGCAGTTTAGGATACGATGAGCAGTTCTTC.